The TCR beta chain described here comes from a study of T cells in Graves' hyperthyroidism and ophthalmopathy. Amplification of TCR beta CDR3 regions was performed using RNA transcripts as template. With the HTBI primer set, the TCR CDR3 went through a first round of RT-PCR. Via MiXCR, TCRdb re-called the multiplex PCR reads, giving one row per CDR3 protein. This table has 500,000 to 650,000 distinct CDR3 sequences, 15% to 20% appearing once. With duration under 3 months, ophthalmopathy was active: Clinical Activity Score at least 3, NOSPECS at least 4. Source material for PBMCs was about 10 ml fresh peripheral blood. This clonotype was detected only a few times. The CDR3 is 15 amino acids. Trimming shortened V by 4 bases and J by 4 bases, and 15 bases separated the two germline ends. Germline CDR1 is SGHRS and CDR2 is YFSETQ.

The chain joins TRBV5-1 to TRBJ1-3, with D unclear. This receptor was taken from a woman in her late teens or twenties with Graves' ophthalmopathy. Sequencing input: blood. CDR3 nucleotides: TGCGCCAGCAGCCCTACCAGCCGACAAGGAAACACCATATATTTT. As protein: CASSPTSRQGNTIYF.